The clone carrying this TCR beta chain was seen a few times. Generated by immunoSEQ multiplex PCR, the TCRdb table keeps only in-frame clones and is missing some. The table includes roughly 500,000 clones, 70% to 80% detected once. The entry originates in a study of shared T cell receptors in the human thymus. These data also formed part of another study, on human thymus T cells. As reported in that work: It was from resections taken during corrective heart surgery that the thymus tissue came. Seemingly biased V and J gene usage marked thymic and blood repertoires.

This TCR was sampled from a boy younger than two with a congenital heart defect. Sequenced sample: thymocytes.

The CDR3 sequence is CASSSPRRSNPAEQYF. In DNA, the CDR3 is TGTGCCAGCAGTTCCCCCCGGAGGAGTAACCCTGCAGAGCAGTACTTC. The genes are TRBV28 and TRBJ2-7, with D perhaps matching TRBD2 (5 bases). The ends were cut back, 4 bases at V and 7 bases at J, with 23 bases in the middle. This CDR3 has 16 residues. Germline V gives CDR1 MDHEN, CDR2 SYDVKM.